This T cell receptor (beta chain) was recovered during a study of OX40 agonist ivuxolimab in advanced cancers. TCRdb's copy holds only in-frame clones and misses some; the assay was immunoSEQ multiplex PCR. This table holds 74,000 or so clones, approximately 85% found once. The V and J ends lost 6 bases and 4 bases respectively, with 6 bases between them. In germline, CDR1 is KGHSH, CDR2 LQKENI. The CDR3 contains 12 residues. Blood got drawn at baseline, again on cycle 4 day 1, and then on cycle 7 day 1. The source of this sequence is an adult with an advanced solid tumor such as melanoma, head and neck, liver or kidney cancer. V is TRBV18 and J is TRBJ1-4; D is unresolved. Here the sequenced sample was CD4+ or CD8+ T cells sorted from blood, taken in a trial of the OX40 agonist ivuxolimab. The CDR3: CASSGSNEKLFF. DNA of the CDR3: TGTGCCAGCTCGGGGAGTAATGAAAAACTGTTTTTT. Filled out from reference TRBV18 and TRBJ1-4, the complete variable domain reads NAGVMQNPRHLVRRRGQEARLRCSPMKGHSHVYWYRQLPEEGLKFMVYLQKENIIDESGMPKERFSAEFPKEGPSILRIQQVVRGDSAAYFCASSGSNEKLFFGSGTQLSVL.